These T cell receptor beta chains were read from a single sample in a study of OX40 agonist ivuxolimab in advanced cancers. Produced via immunoSEQ multiplex PCR; TCRdb's table is partial and in-frame only. The sample holds fewer than 85,000 clones, about 88% seen once. The sample here was CD4+ or CD8+ T cells sorted from blood, taken in a trial of the OX40 agonist ivuxolimab. These receptors were collected from an adult with an advanced solid tumor such as melanoma, head and neck, liver or kidney cancer. Each CDR3 is given with its conserved first and last residue. The D gene is left open where the match is weak. Size values are once, few and many counts, or a class for expanded clones, and some rows have none.

J,D,V,size,DNA,CDR3
TRBJ2-6,TRBD1,TRBV9,NA,TGTGCCAGCAGCGTAGCAGGGGGACAGGCTGGGGCCAACGTCCTGACTTTC,CASSVAGGQAGANVLTF
TRBJ2-1,NA,TRBV4-1,NA,TGCGCCAGCAGCCAAGATAGGTCTGGGAGCTCCTACAATGAGCAGTTCTTC,CASSQDRSGSSYNEQFF
TRBJ2-7,NA,TRBV6-1,NA,TGTGCCAGCAGCCGACTAGGAACCCTCGACGAGCAGTACTTC,CASSRLGTLDEQYF
TRBJ2-7,TRBD1,TRBV18,NA,TGTGCCAGCTCACTGGGACAGGGGGCGTATGAGCAGTGCTTC,CASSLGQGAYEQCF
TRBJ2-3,TRBD2,TRBV19,NA,TGTGCCAGTAGTGGGATAGCGGGGCCCTTCACAGATACGCAGTATTTT,CASSGIAGPFTDTQYF
TRBJ2-7,NA,TRBV4-3,NA,TGCGCCAGCAGCCAGGTCGCCAGGCCCTCCTATGAGCAGTACTTC,CASSQVARPSYEQYF
TRBJ1-1,NA,TRBV27,NA,TGTGCCAGCAGTTTGGTAGGGGGCACTGAAGCTTTCTTT,CASSLVGGTEAFF
TRBJ2-5,NA,TRBV30,NA,TGTGCCTGGAGTGTCGGACTATCCCAAGAGACCCAGTACTTC,CAWSVGLSQETQYF
TRBJ2-2,TRBD1,TRBV11-2,NA,TGTGCCAGCAGCTTTAGCCTACCGGGACAGGGGTCCGGGGAGCTGTTTTTT,CASSFSLPGQGSGELFF
TRBJ1-4,NA,TRBV7-9,few,TGTGCCAGCAGCTTAGGCTCCGGGGGGAATGAAAAACTGTTTTTT,CASSLGSGGNEKLFF
TRBJ2-2,NA,TRBV5-6,NA,TGTGCCAGCAGCCGGAGGGTAGACACCGGGGAGCTGTTTTTT,CASSRRVDTGELFF
TRBJ2-2,NA,TRBV9,NA,TGTGCCAGCAGGTACACCGGGGAGCTGTTTTTT,CASRYTGELFF
TRBJ1-1,TRBD1,TRBV30,NA,TGTGCCTGTGCGGGACAGGGGGACACTGAAGCTTTCTTT,CACAGQGDTEAFF
TRBJ2-2,TRBD2,TRBV5-1,NA,TGCGCCAGCAGCTTACCTAGCGGTAACACCGGGGAGCTGTTTTTT,CASSLPSGNTGELFF
TRBJ2-7,NA,TRBV6-5,NA,TGTGCCAGCAGTTACGGTTCGAGCTCCTACGAGCAGTACTTC,CASSYGSSSYEQYF
TRBJ1-1,NA,TRBV28,NA,TGTGCCAGCAGTTCGTTGACATCGTACGCTATTGAAGCTTTCTTT,CASSSLTSYAIEAFF
TRBJ1-5,NA,TRBV6-6,NA,TGTGCCAGCAGTGGACAGACTAATCAGCCCCAGCATTTT,CASSGQTNQPQHF
TRBJ2-2,NA,TRBV7-8,NA,TGTGCCAGCAGCTTAGTTCCACAGGGTTGGGCCGGGGAGCTGTTTTTT,CASSLVPQGWAGELFF
TRBJ2-5,TRBD2,TRBV7-2,NA,TGTGCCAGCAGCTTAAACGGTGCGGGGGGGCAGGAGACCCAGTACTTC,CASSLNGAGGQETQYF
TRBJ1-5,NA,TRBV19,NA,TGTGCCAGTAGTAAGGGGGATGGCAATCAGCCCCAGCATTTT,CASSKGDGNQPQHF
TRBJ1-3,NA,TRBV4-3,NA,TGCGCCAGCAGCCAGTATCCCTTCTCTGGAAACACCATATATTTT,CASSQYPFSGNTIYF
TRBJ1-5,NA,TRBV28,NA,TGTGCCAGCAGTTACGGTTTCAGCAGGATCGGGCAGCCCCAGCATTTT,CASSYGFSRIGQPQHF
TRBJ2-7,TRBD1,TRBV10-2,NA,TGCGCCAGCAGTGAGTCGGCCAGGGGGATCTCCTACGAGCAGTACTTC,CASSESARGISYEQYF
TRBJ2-7,NA,TRBV7-2,NA,TGTGCCAGCAGCTTAGTAAGCGGCAGTTACGAGCAGTACTTC,CASSLVSGSYEQYF
TRBJ2-2,NA,TRBV19,NA,TGTGCCAGTAGTATTCAGACGAACACCGGGGAGCTGTTTTTT,CASSIQTNTGELFF
TRBJ1-2,NA,TRBV9,few,TGTGCCAGCAGCTCGCAGACAGGCCGGACGGATGGCTACACCTTC,CASSSQTGRTDGYTF
TRBJ2-2,NA,TRBV7-6,NA,TGTGCCAGCAGCTCGCGACCGACCGGGGAGCTGTTTTTT,CASSSRPTGELFF
TRBJ1-1,TRBD1,TRBV6-5,NA,TGTGCCAGCAGTCCACAGGGGCGGGGGGAAGCTTTCTTT,CASSPQGRGEAFF
TRBJ1-1,NA,TRBV19,NA,TGTGCCAGTAGTATCGGGGCGGGGACACCATCCCATCAAACTGAAGCTTTCTTT,CASSIGAGTPSHQTEAFF
TRBJ1-5,NA,TRBV19,NA,TGTGCCAGTACTCCTTCGCTGGGAGGAAACAATCAGCCCCAGCATTTT,CASTPSLGGNNQPQHF
TRBJ2-7,TRBD1,TRBV6-1,NA,TGTGCCAGCAGTGTCTCCGGGACAGGGGTTTACGAGCAGTACTTC,CASSVSGTGVYEQYF
TRBJ2-5,NA,TRBV6-5,few,TGTGCCAGCAGTTACTCTGGACAGCCCCAAGAGACCCAGTACTTC,CASSYSGQPQETQYF
TRBJ2-3,NA,TRBV7-9,NA,TGTGCCAGCAGCTTAGGAGTTTTACGGGACGGACGCGACACAGATACGCAGTATTTT,CASSLGVLRDGRDTDTQYF
TRBJ2-7,NA,TRBV30,NA,TGTGCCTGGAGTGAAACCGGGACTGGCCGTTACGAGCAGTACTTC,CAWSETGTGRYEQYF
TRBJ1-1,NA,TRBV6-6,NA,TGTGCCAGCAGTTACTCAAAGGCCATGAACACTGAAGCTTTCTTT,CASSYSKAMNTEAFF
TRBJ1-4,NA,TRBV21-1,NA,TGTGCCAGCCGGGGGGTGTTTTTT,CASRGVFF
TRBJ1-1,NA,TRBV6-6,once,TGTGCCAGCAGTTCCCCATCATGGACAGCTGAAGCTTTCTTT,CASSSPSWTAEAFF
TRBJ2-1,TRBD2,TRBV5-1,NA,TGCGCCAGCAGGCAGGGTACTAGCGGGAGGACCGGTGAGCAGTTCTTC,CASRQGTSGRTGEQFF
TRBJ1-5,NA,TRBV10-3,NA,TGTGCCATCAGTGAGTTAAGGGGAGAAGGACAGCCCCAGCATTTT,CAISELRGEGQPQHF
TRBJ2-3,NA,TRBV2,NA,TGTGCCAGCAGTGTGAGGGGCGAGGGGGTCACAGATACGCAGTATTTT,CASSVRGEGVTDTQYF
TRBJ1-5,TRBD1,TRBV30,NA,TGTGCCTGGAACGACGGGACAGGAGGAGGGCAGCCCCAGCATTTT,CAWNDGTGGGQPQHF
TRBJ2-7,NA,TRBV6-6,NA,TGTGCCAGCAGTTATCGGGACTACGAGCAGTACTTC,CASSYRDYEQYF
TRBJ1-1,NA,TRBV18,NA,TGTGCCAGCTCACCACCTAATGACAGAGGGTCAAGGAACACTGAAGCTTTCTTT,CASSPPNDRGSRNTEAFF
TRBJ1-1,NA,TRBV12-5,NA,TGTGCTAGTGGTTTGGTAGAAAACACTGAAGCTTTCTTT,CASGLVENTEAFF
TRBJ1-5,NA,TRBV28,once,TGTGCCAGCATTAAGCACAGGGAAGATCAGCCCCAGCATTTT,CASIKHREDQPQHF
TRBJ1-2,NA,TRBV6-6,NA,TGTGCCAGCAGTTACGGGGAACGATTTCTCTATGGCTACACCTTC,CASSYGERFLYGYTF
TRBJ2-5,TRBD2,TRBV27,NA,TGTGCCAGCAGTACTAGCGGGAGTAGGAAGACCCAGTACTTC,CASSTSGSRKTQYF
TRBJ1-4,NA,TRBV7-9,NA,TGTGCCAGCAGCTTACTACAGTTTAATGAAAAACTGTTTTTT,CASSLLQFNEKLFF
TRBJ1-6,TRBD1,TRBV7-9,NA,TGTGCCAGCAGCTTAGGACAGGGTTTTTACAATTCACCCCTCCACTTT,CASSLGQGFYNSPLHF
TRBJ1-2,NA,TRBV6-4,NA,TGTGCCAGCAGCCGACAGGCCACCTCTCCGTACTATGGCTACACCTTC,CASSRQATSPYYGYTF
TRBJ2-3,NA,TRBV6-6,NA,TGTGCCAGCAGAGCTTCAAGTACGGGCGCAGATACGCAGTATTTT,CASRASSTGADTQYF
TRBJ2-7,TRBD1,TRBV7-2,NA,TGTGCCAGCAGCTCCTCCGGGACAGGGTCCTACGAGCAGTACTTC,CASSSSGTGSYEQYF
TRBJ1-2,NA,TRBV4-1,few,TGCGCCAGCAGCCCTTTACAGATCCAGGGGTATGGCTACACCTTC,CASSPLQIQGYGYTF
TRBJ2-2,TRBD2,TRBV5-4,NA,TGTGCCAGCAGCTTAAAACCAGGGACTACCCCCGGGGAGCTGTTTTTT,CASSLKPGTTPGELFF
TRBJ2-7,NA,TRBV28,NA,TGTGCCAGCAGTTTCCCGGCGGGGTACTCCTACGAGCAGTACTTC,CASSFPAGYSYEQYF
TRBJ2-1,NA,TRBV9,NA,TGTGCCAGCAGCGTACCCCTGACCCGGAACGATGAGCAGTTCTTC,CASSVPLTRNDEQFF